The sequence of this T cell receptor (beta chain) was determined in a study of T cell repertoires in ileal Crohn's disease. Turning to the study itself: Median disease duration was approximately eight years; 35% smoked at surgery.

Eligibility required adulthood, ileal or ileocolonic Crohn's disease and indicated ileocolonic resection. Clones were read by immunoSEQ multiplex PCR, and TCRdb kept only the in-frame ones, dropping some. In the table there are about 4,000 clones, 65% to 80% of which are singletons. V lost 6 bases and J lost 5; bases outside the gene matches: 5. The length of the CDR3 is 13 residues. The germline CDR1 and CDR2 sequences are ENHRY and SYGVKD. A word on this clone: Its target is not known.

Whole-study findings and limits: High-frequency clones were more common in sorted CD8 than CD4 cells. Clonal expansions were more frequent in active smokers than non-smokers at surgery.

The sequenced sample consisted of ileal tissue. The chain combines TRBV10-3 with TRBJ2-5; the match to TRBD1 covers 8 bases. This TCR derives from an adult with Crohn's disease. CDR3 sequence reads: CAIRQQGDETQYF. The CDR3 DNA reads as TGTGCCATCAGGCAACAGGGGGATGAGACCCAGTACTTC.